The clone carrying this T cell receptor beta chain has a handful of counts. Its antigen is not identified. MiXCR was run by TCRdb on the 5' RACE reads, yielding one entry per CDR3 protein. The data show 110,000 to 150,000 distinct CDR3 sequences, with 7% to 9% seen just once and less than 7.5% held by the top ten. The data are from a study of CD8 T cells in ankylosing spondylitis. Study conclusions and caveats: The clones that were linked to disease were reported to be significantly enriched in matched synovial fluid samples from ankylosing spondylitis patients. A motif of fewer than ten highly homologous TCR beta variants was seen as apparently characteristic of ankylosing spondylitis blood.

Germline CDR1 reads LGHNA; CDR2 reads YNFKEQ. V was trimmed by 1 base and J by 0 bases, leaving 12 bases between them. The CDR3 runs 16 residues. Sequencing was performed on synovial fluid, either unsorted or a sorted T cell fraction (not recorded which). This chain links TRBV4-2 with TRBJ1-1; no clear D gene. The source is a male donor with ankylosing spondylitis. The CDR3 nucleotides read TGTGCCAGCAGCCAAGTTTTGGGTTCCATGAACACTGAAGCTTTCTTT. Protein product: CASSQVLGSMNTEAFF.